Below are 21 T cell receptor beta chains sequenced from a single sample in a study of cytomegalovirus exposure and HLA in healthy donors. PCR amplification relied on 60 Vbeta primers (plus 13 Jbeta primers). Sequencing used immunoSEQ multiplex PCR; TCRdb keeps in-frame clones, though not all of them. The sample lists about 160,000 clones, 65% to 85% occurring once. Input material: PBMCs. All receptors come from a woman in her twenties or thirties in good health and CMV-seropositive.

CDR3 sequence: CSVLGTSGANEQFF. The CDR3 nucleotides read TGCAGCGTCTTAGGGACTAGCGGGGCCAATGAGCAGTTCTTC. This chain links TRBV29-1 with TRBJ2-1; 13 bases match TRBD2. This CDR3 region has 14 residues. V lost 6 bases and J lost 6; bases outside the gene matches: 5. The germline V gene encodes CDR1 SQVTM and CDR2 ANQGSEA.

CDR3 in DNA: TGTGCCAGCAGCCAAGCCAGGGCGGACAATGAGCAGTTCTTC. It codes for CASSQARADNEQFF. This rearrangement joins TRBV4-2 to TRBJ2-1, with D possibly TRBD1 on 5 matching bases. The CDR3 has 14 amino acids. Germline V lookup: CDR1 LGHNA, CDR2 YNFKEQ. Trimming took 1 base from V and 5 from J, leaving 9 bases between them.

The chain links TRBV7-2 to TRBJ2-6; D is unclear. The V gene's germline CDR1 is SGHTA and CDR2 FQGNSA. V was pared by 0 bases and J by 2 bases, with 11 bases between. The CDR3 runs to 17 residues. CDR3: CASSLAVVLPGANVLTF. CDR3 sequence (DNA): TGTGCCAGCAGCTTAGCGGTAGTGCTACCTGGGGCCAACGTCCTGACTTTC.

V gene TRBV28 combines with J gene TRBJ2-7; D not resolved. The CDR3 has 14 amino acids. The V gene lost 5 bases and the J gene lost 3 bases, with 14 bases spanning the gap. The germline V gene encodes CDR1 MDHEN and CDR2 SYDVKM. CDR3: CASSPKDKFYEQYF. The CDR3 DNA sequence: TGTGCCAGCAGTCCCAAAGACAAGTTCTACGAGCAGTACTTC.

This clone was seen a few times. The genes are TRBV7-2 and TRBJ2-3; 8 nucleotides align to TRBD2. V dropped 2 bases and J dropped 5; count of bases not matched to a gene: 0. Germline-derived CDR1 and CDR2 are SGHTA and FQGNSA. The CDR3 consists of 13 residues. CDR3 protein: CASSLLAGDTQYF. CDR3 DNA: TGTGCCAGCAGCTTACTAGCGGGAGATACGCAGTATTTT. The complete variable domain, with remaining parts taken from reference TRBV7-2 and TRBJ2-3, reads GAGVSQSPSNKVTEKGKDVELRCDPISGHTALYWYRQSLGQGLEFLIYFQGNSAPDKSGLPSDRFSAERTGGSVSTLTIQRTQQEDSAVYLCASSLLAGDTQYFGPGTRLTVL.

This clone was picked up a small number of times. The rearrangement links TRBV19 to TRBJ2-1, with TRBD1 identical over 7 bases. The junction had 19 bases not matched to a gene; V was cut back by 3 bases and J by 5 bases. Germline V gene sequence: CDR1 LNHDA, CDR2 SQIVND (reference sequence). There are 19 residues in the CDR3. The CDR3: CASSIYSGDFRDRNNEQFF. In DNA, the CDR3 is TGTGCCAGTAGTATTTACAGCGGCGATTTCCGGGACAGAAACAATGAGCAGTTCTTC. The entire variable domain, with the rest obtained from reference TRBV19 and TRBJ2-1, is as follows: DGGITQSPKYLFRKEGQNVTLSCEQNLNHDAMYWYRQDPGQGLRLIYYSQIVNDFQKGDIAEGYSVSREKKESFPLTVTSAQKNPTAFYLCASSIYSGDFRDRNNEQFFGPGTRLTVL.

This clone has more than one count but fewer than ten. The V gene is TRBV4-1, the J gene TRBJ1-2; 7 bases are a match to TRBD1. The CDR3 consists of 13 residues. The V segment lost 4 bases and the J segment 8 bases; nucleotides outside the gene matches: 7. Germline lookup yields CDR1 MGHRA and CDR2 YSYEKL. CDR3: CASSPRGPRGYTF. The CDR3 DNA sequence: TGCGCCAGCAGCCCAAGGGGGCCGAGGGGCTACACCTTC.

V usage is TRBV7-2 and J usage is TRBJ1-1; D not resolved. CDR3 length equals 13 residues. Germline V gene data show CDR1 as SGHTA and CDR2 as FQGNSA. Deletions cut 6 bases from V and 3 bases from J, with 11 bases between. The CDR3 protein is CASRPGRHTEAFF. Written as DNA, the CDR3 is TGTGCCAGCAGACCCGGGAGGCACACTGAAGCTTTCTTT.

This clone was observed a handful of times. The chain is built from TRBV9 and TRBJ2-3; 8 bases align to TRBD2. Germline V lookup: CDR1 SGDLS, CDR2 YYNGEE. The CDR3 is made up of 17 amino acids. V was pared by 4 bases and J by 5 bases, with 15 bases of the junction left unmatched. Written as DNA, the CDR3 is TGTGCCAGCAGCAACCAAATTAGCGGGGCCCGCGAAGATACGCAGTATTTT. It codes for CASSNQISGAREDTQYF.

A single count supports this clone. J is TRBJ2-5 and V is TRBV5-4; D is undetermined. Germline V gene data show CDR1 as SGHNT and CDR2 as YYREEE (reference sequence). CDR3 length: 15 amino acids. V lost 2 bases, J lost 2 bases, and 13 bases lay in between. CDR3 amino acids: CASSFRLQPQETQYF. CDR3 nucleotides: TGTGCCAGCAGCTTCAGGCTACAGCCTCAAGAGACCCAGTACTTC.

This clone was detected a few times. CDR3 protein: CASNSWVLQPQHF. The CDR3 DNA is TGTGCCAGCAATAGCTGGGTTCTACAGCCCCAGCATTTT. The genes are TRBV6-5 and TRBJ1-5; D is uncertain. The CDR3 is 13 amino acids. V was cut by 7 bases and J by 7 bases, with 14 bases left in between. From germline, CDR1 is MNHEY and CDR2 SVGAGI.

The chain combines TRBV7-9 with TRBJ2-5; TRBD1 aligns across 7 bases. The DNA end favors TRBJ2-7, so the J call may be wrong. The CDR3 loop spans 12 amino acids. CDR1 SEHNR and CDR2 FQNEAQ come from the germline V gene (reference sequence). Here the CDR3 DNA reads TGTGCCAGCAGCTCCCAGGGGGACGAGCAGTACTTC. Translated, it gives CASSSQGDEQYF.

J is TRBJ1-1 and V is TRBV5-6; tentative D call: TRBD1 (5 bases). V gave up 2 bases and J gave up 5 bases, with 13 bases separating them. From germline, CDR1 is SGHDT and CDR2 YYEEEE. CDR3 length: 14 residues. The CDR3 nucleotides read TGTGCCAGCAGCTTTCCCAGGGCGAGGACTGAAGCTTTCTTT. It yields the protein CASSFPRARTEAFF.

The rearrangement uses TRBV2 and TRBJ2-7; D ambiguous. Germline values: CDR1 SNHLY, CDR2 FYNNEI. Trimming cost V 6 bases and J 0 bases, with 15 bases left between them. The CDR3 consists of 15 residues. The CDR3, as DNA: TGTGCCAGCAGGGAATCAGTAGCTCGCTCCTACGAGCAGTACTTC. It specifies CASRESVARSYEQYF.

The V and J genes are TRBV4-3 and TRBJ2-2; 9 bases map to TRBD1. Germline assignment: CDR1 LGHNA and CDR2 YSLEER. The CDR3 length is 16 residues. J was trimmed by 4 bases and V by 5 bases; bases with no gene match: 8. The DNA for the CDR3 is TGCGCCAGCAGCTTGCGGACAGGGGTGGGCACCGGGGAGCTGTTTTTT. It codes for CASSLRTGVGTGELFF.

This chain connects TRBV7-9 to TRBJ1-1; D remains unclear. In germline, CDR1 is SEHNR, CDR2 FQNEAQ (reference sequence). Between the trimmed V and J ends, which lost 4 bases and 10 bases, there was a span of 10 bases. The CDR3 totals 11 residues. This chain's CDR3 is CASSSLLSAFF. For the CDR3, the DNA is TGTGCCAGCAGCTCTCTTCTGTCAGCTTTCTTT.

The V call is TRBV5-1, the J call TRBJ1-2; the D gene is possibly TRBD1 (5 bases). CDR3 length equals 17 residues. CDR1 and CDR2 from the germline V gene are SGHRS and YFSETQ. V was trimmed by 4 bases and J by 6 bases, leaving 25 bases between them. Here the CDR3 DNA reads TGCGCCAGCAGCCCCTGGGGGGGGTCCACCCAGGTCAATGGCTACACCTTC. Amino acids: CASSPWGGSTQVNGYTF.

The genes are TRBV5-1 and TRBJ1-2; tentatively, D is TRBD1 (5 bases). The V gene's germline CDR1 is SGHRS and CDR2 YFSETQ. This CDR3 spans 15 amino acids. Trimming left V 4 bases short and J 0 bases short, with 13 bases between. CDR3 in amino acids: CASSAQATPNYGYTF. The CDR3 DNA is TGCGCCAGCAGCGCACAGGCTACTCCTAACTATGGCTACACCTTC.

This chain joins TRBV6-5 and TRBJ2-5, with 7 bases fitting TRBD2. There are 15 residues in the CDR3. Germline loops: CDR1 MNHEY, CDR2 SVGAGI. V dropped 5 bases and J dropped 5; count of bases not matched to a gene: 11. The CDR3 protein is CASSPQRGRMETQYF. The CDR3 DNA sequence: TGTGCCAGCAGTCCGCAGCGGGGACGAATGGAGACCCAGTACTTC.

The chain links TRBV27 to TRBJ1-2; no clear D. The V and J ends lost 5 bases and 0 bases respectively, with 13 bases between them. The germline V gene encodes CDR1 MNHEY and CDR2 SMNVEV (reference sequence). The CDR3 extends over 15 amino acids. CDR3 nucleotide sequence: TGTGCCAGCAGTCCCCGACTGGGTCCTAACTATGGCTACACCTTC. Amino acid sequence: CASSPRLGPNYGYTF.

The sample holds one count of this clone. This chain joins TRBV6-5 and TRBJ2-2; possibly TRBD1 for D (6 bases). The V gene lost 5 bases and the J gene lost 8 bases, with 12 bases spanning the gap. CDR1 and CDR2 (germline): MNHEY, SVGAGI. This CDR3 spans 13 amino acids. CDR3 sequence reads: CASSRDRPGELFF. CDR3 coding DNA: TGTGCCAGCAGTCGAGACAGGCCGGGGGAGCTGTTTTTT.